The rows below give T cell receptor beta chains drawn from one sample of a study of T cells after yellow fever vaccination. TCRdb recomputed calls from the 5' RACE reads with MiXCR, one row per CDR3 protein. Among almost 600,000 distinct CDR3 sequences listed, roughly 14% were seen once. Specimen: PBMCs, collected on the day of the yellow fever booster vaccination. Every receptor here comes from a man aged 30-40 years who received the YFV17D yellow fever vaccine. CDR3s include the opening cysteine and the closing phenylalanine or tryptophan. The D gene is left open where the match is weak. Expanded clones get a size class; other rows say once, few or many, or leave the size out.

D	V	size	J	CDR3	DNA
TRBD2	TRBV19	few	TRBJ2-2	CASSTGLAANTGELFF	TGTGCCAGTAGTACTGGACTAGCGGCGAACACCGGGGAGCTGTTTTTT
TRBD2	TRBV30	few	TRBJ2-7	CAWSVRTSGFPSYEQYF	TGTGCCTGGAGTGTACGAACTAGCGGGTTTCCTTCCTACGAGCAGTACTTC
NA	TRBV15	few	TRBJ2-1	CATSRDLGTNFNEQFF	TGTGCCACCAGCAGAGATCTCGGGACAAATTTCAATGAGCAGTTCTTC
NA	TRBV2	NA	TRBJ2-7	CASKAGSYEQYF	TGTGCCAGCAAGGCTGGGAGCTACGAGCAGTACTTC
NA	TRBV7-2	NA	TRBJ1-1	CASSLMMNTEAFF	TGTGCCAGCAGCTTAATGATGAACACTGAAGCTTTCTTT
TRBD2	TRBV20-1	few	TRBJ2-1	CSAGSGDYNEQFF	TGCAGTGCTGGTAGCGGGGACTACAATGAGCAGTTCTTC
NA	TRBV3-1	NA	TRBJ1-5	CASSQGWGINQPQHF	TGTGCCAGCAGCCAAGGATGGGGCATCAATCAGCCCCAGCATTTT
NA	TRBV7-9	few	TRBJ2-7	CASSPTGFYEQYF	TGTGCCAGCAGCCCTACAGGGTTCTACGAGCAGTACTTC
NA	TRBV28	NA	TRBJ2-4	CASSSPRLAKNIQYF	TGTGCCAGCAGTTCACCTAGATTAGCCAAAAACATTCAGTACTTC
TRBD1	TRBV15	few	TRBJ2-7	CATSRVGQSYEQYF	TGTGCCACCAGCAGGGTGGGACAGTCCTACGAGCAGTACTTC
NA	TRBV29-1	NA	TRBJ2-7	CSVYERASGEQYF	TGCAGCGTTTATGAGCGGGCTTCTGGCGAGCAGTACTTC
NA	TRBV2	NA	TRBJ2-5	CASRDIKYQETQYF	TGTGCCAGCAGAGACATAAAGTACCAAGAGACCCAGTACTTC